The T cell receptor (beta chain) described here comes from a study of human T cells and chemical hapten exposure. Study-wide background: While the roughly 22-week study was under way, patients received diphenylcyclopropenone on the scalp every week.

Indicated time point: patch test 1, 2 weeks after DPC sensitization. Treatment given: therapeutic diphenylcyclopropenone sensitization with weekly scalp DPC. Total RNA was isolated from unfractionated whole blood. This clonotype has a count of ten or more. From the RACE reads, TCRdb called clonotypes with MiXCR, one entry per CDR3 protein. The table records 40,000 to 65,000 distinct CDR3 sequences, 9.5% to 12% of them present only once. The origin of this receptor is a woman between 40 and 50 years old with alopecia areata. Some clones in this sample may be carry-over from other donors' samples. The sample here was whole blood, taken in connection with sensitization to the hapten diphenylcyclopropenone (DPC).

For the CDR3, the DNA is TGTGCCAGCAGTTACGCCTTCGTTGATTCCGTTAGGTCGGACAGGGGTCTCGATGAGCAGTTCTTC. Encoded protein: CASSYAFVDSVRSDRGLDEQFF. The V call is TRBV6-2 or TRBV6-3, the J call TRBJ2-1, with 9 bases that match TRBD1. The CDR3 sequence is 22 residues long. Germline CDR1 reads MNHEY; CDR2 reads SVGEGT. The V and J ends lost 2 bases and 8 bases, in that order; junction bases with no gene match: 28.